The clone carrying this T cell receptor beta chain turned up a few times. Its target is unknown. Germline V gene sequence: CDR1 SGHRS, CDR2 YFSETQ. CDR3 length equals 14 residues. V shed 0 bases and J 12 bases; nucleotides not matched to a gene: 10. These data come from a study of beta chain features in type 1 diabetes. Study-wide points: Among all four CD4+ subsets, Type 1 diabetes patients had TCRB CDR3s that were moderately but significantly shorter.

The whole isolated RNA underwent reverse transcription, so sequencing captured expressed TCRB transcripts. Sequencing used immunoSEQ multiplex PCR; TCRdb keeps in-frame clones, though not all of them. The sample lists 160,000 or so clones; around 63% were seen once. The chain is built from TRBV5-1 and TRBJ2-3; 7 bases fit TRBD2. The sample taken for sequencing was naive CD4+ T cells from blood. This receptor was obtained from a man aged 25 to 40 with type 1 diabetes. CDR3 protein: CASSLAESSGAQYF. The DNA for the CDR3 is TGCGCCAGCAGCTTGGCCGAGTCCAGCGGGGCACAGTATTTT. The full variable domain, with the rest looked up from reference TRBV5-1 and TRBJ2-3, is KAGVTQTPRYLIKTRGQQVTLSCSPISGHRSVSWYQQTPGQGLQFLFEYFSETQRNKGNFPGRFSGRQFSNSRSEMNVSTLELGDSALYLCASSLAESSGAQYFGPGTRLTVL.